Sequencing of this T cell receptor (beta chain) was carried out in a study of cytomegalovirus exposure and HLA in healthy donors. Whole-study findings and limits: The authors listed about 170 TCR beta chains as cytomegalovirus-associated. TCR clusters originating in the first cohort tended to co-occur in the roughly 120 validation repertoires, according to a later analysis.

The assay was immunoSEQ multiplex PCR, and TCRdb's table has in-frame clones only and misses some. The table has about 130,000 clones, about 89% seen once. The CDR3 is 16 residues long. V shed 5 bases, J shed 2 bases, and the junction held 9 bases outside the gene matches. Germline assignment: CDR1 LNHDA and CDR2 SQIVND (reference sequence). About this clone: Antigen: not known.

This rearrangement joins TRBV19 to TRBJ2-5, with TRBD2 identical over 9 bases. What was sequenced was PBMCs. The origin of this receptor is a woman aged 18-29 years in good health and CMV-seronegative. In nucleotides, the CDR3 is TGTGCCAGTAGTCCCCCCCGACTAGCGGAGCAAGAGACCCAGTACTTC. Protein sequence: CASSPPRLAEQETQYF.